This T cell receptor (beta chain) was documented in a study of OX40 agonist ivuxolimab in advanced cancers. Repertoires were generated with immunoSEQ multiplex PCR, while TCRdb's copy carries only in-frame clones and drops some. The sample has nearly 80,000 clones; about 80% are singletons. V was trimmed by 2 bases and J by 8 bases, leaving 16 bases between them. The V gene's germline CDR1 is SGHRS and CDR2 YFSETQ. The CDR3 runs 14 residues. The chain uses TRBV5-1 and TRBJ1-2; a possible D gene is TRBD1 (5 bases). Sample: CD4+ or CD8+ T cells sorted from blood, taken in a trial of the OX40 agonist ivuxolimab. The clonotype originates from an adult with an advanced solid tumor such as melanoma, head and neck, liver or kidney cancer. CDR3 in DNA: TGCGCCAGCAGCTTCTTTCAGGGAGAGGGCGGCTACACCTTC. This codes for CASSFFQGEGGYTF.